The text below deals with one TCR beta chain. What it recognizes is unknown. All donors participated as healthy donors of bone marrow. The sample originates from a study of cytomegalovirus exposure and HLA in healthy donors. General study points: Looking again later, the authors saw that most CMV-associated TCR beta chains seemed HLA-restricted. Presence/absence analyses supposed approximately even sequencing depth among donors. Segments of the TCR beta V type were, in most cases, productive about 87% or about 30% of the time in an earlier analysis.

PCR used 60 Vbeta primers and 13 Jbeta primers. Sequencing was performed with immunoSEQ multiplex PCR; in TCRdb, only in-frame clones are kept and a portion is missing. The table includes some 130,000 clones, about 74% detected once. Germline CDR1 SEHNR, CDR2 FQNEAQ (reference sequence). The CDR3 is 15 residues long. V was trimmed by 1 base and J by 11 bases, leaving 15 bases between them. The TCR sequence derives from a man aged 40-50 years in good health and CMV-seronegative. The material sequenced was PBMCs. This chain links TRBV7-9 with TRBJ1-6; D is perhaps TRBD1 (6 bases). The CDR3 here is CASSLEAGEMAPLHF. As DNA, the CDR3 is TGTGCCAGCAGCTTAGAGGCAGGGGAGATGGCACCCCTCCACTTT.